Following are 27 T cell receptor beta chains from one sample sequenced in a study of T cells in localized non-small cell lung cancer (dated by TCRdb to between 2020 and 2021). Library generation was performed with the immunoSEQ multiplex PCR assay. This is the immuneACCESS table as TCRdb keeps it, with only in-frame sequences that have V and J called. A part of the clones is gone; compared with another copy, unresolved V genes explain less than half, and the rest is unexplained. Recorded for this sample are approximately 63,000 clones; 70% to 90% of them occurred a single time. Under 25% of the sample is taken by the ten largest. The starting material was peripheral blood, obtained before any cancer treatment. These receptors were taken from a man between 40 and 70 years old with stage I squamous cell lung carcinoma.

The chain couples TRBV19 to TRBJ2-7, with D perhaps TRBD1 (6 bases). The germline gives CDR1 LNHDA, CDR2 SQIVND (reference sequence). This CDR3 has 14 amino acids. V was pared by 4 bases and J by 3 bases, with 13 bases between. CDR3 in DNA: TGTGCCAGTAGTAGACGGACAGCAGACTACGAGCAGTACTTC. Translating gives CASSRRTADYEQYF.

This clone was seen only once. The chain has TRBV14 and TRBJ2-2; 12 bases agree with TRBD1. Germline V gene data show CDR1 as SGHDN and CDR2 as FVKESK. The CDR3 is 16 residues long. Germline trimming cut 3 bases from V and 4 bases from J; bases unmatched to any gene: 3. The CDR3 DNA reads TGTGCCAGCAGCCAGGGACAGGGGGCAAGCACCGGGGAGCTGTTTTTT. Translated: CASSQGQGASTGELFF.

The CDR3 DNA reads as TGTGCCAGCAGCCCCTGGAGGAACGGAGGCACTGAAGCTTTCTTT. Translated, it gives CASSPWRNGGTEAFF. The rearrangement links TRBV28 to TRBJ1-1; D gene unclear. V was trimmed by 6 bases and J by 4 bases, leaving 18 bases between them. This CDR3 region has 15 residues. Germline CDR1 MDHEN, CDR2 SYDVKM.

The chain recombines TRBV7-9 with TRBJ2-7; D is undetermined. V lost 1 base and J lost 2, with 12 bases in between. The CDR3 is 15 residues long. The germline V gene encodes CDR1 SEHNR and CDR2 FQNEAQ (reference sequence). CDR3 sequence (DNA): TGTGCCAGCAGCTTAGGGGCGGCCTTGACCTACGAGCAGTACTTC. This gives the protein CASSLGAALTYEQYF.

V gene TRBV10-2 combines with J gene TRBJ2-2; D possibly corresponds to TRBD2 (6 bases). Germline V lookup: CDR1 WSHSY, CDR2 SAAADI. Trimming removed 4 bases at V and 4 bases at J, with 10 bases between. The CDR3 has 14 residues. The DNA for the CDR3 is TGCGCCAGCAGTGGTTTAGCGGTCACCGGGGAGCTGTTTTTT. It encodes CASSGLAVTGELFF.

V is TRBV27 and J is TRBJ2-7; TRBD1 agrees at 12 bases. Germline assignment: CDR1 MNHEY and CDR2 SMNVEV (reference sequence). V shed 5 bases and J 2 bases; nucleotides not matched to a gene: 4. The CDR3 loop spans 15 amino acids. This CDR3 reads CASSRGQGAPYEQYF. Here the CDR3 DNA reads TGTGCCAGCAGTCGGGGACAGGGGGCCCCCTACGAGCAGTACTTC.

J is TRBJ2-3 and V is TRBV9; D not resolved. The CDR3 runs 13 residues. Germline V gene lookup returns CDR1 SGDLS and CDR2 YYNGEE. Trimming cost V 1 base and J 4 bases, with 7 bases left between them. CDR3 amino acids: CASSVSSADTQYF. For the CDR3, the DNA is TGTGCCAGCAGCGTATCCTCTGCAGATACGCAGTATTTT.

Here the CDR3 DNA reads TGTGCCAGCATCGCGGGACTAGCGAAGTACGAGCAGTACTTC. Translating gives CASIAGLAKYEQYF. The rearrangement joins TRBV6-1 to TRBJ2-7, with 10 positions matching TRBD2. The V gene end was trimmed by 7 bases and the J gene end by 4 bases; junction bases not matched to a gene: 7. CDR1 is MNHNS and CDR2 is SASEGT in the germline V gene. CDR3 size: 14 residues.

The V gene is TRBV27, the J gene TRBJ2-3; D gene uncertain. V lost 2 bases to trimming and J lost 3 bases, with 9 bases between them. The germline gives CDR1 MNHEY, CDR2 SMNVEV (reference sequence). This CDR3 is 14 amino acids long. Here the CDR3 reads CASSLNAVTDTQYF. For the CDR3, the DNA is TGTGCCAGCAGTTTAAATGCGGTTACAGATACGCAGTATTTT.

The chain is built from TRBV7-9 and TRBJ1-4; no clear D. CDR1 and CDR2 (germline): SEHNR, FQNEAQ (reference sequence). CDR3 length: 17 residues. The V and J ends lost 2 bases and 0 bases respectively, with 13 bases between them. The CDR3 region has the DNA TGTGCCAGCAGCTTAAGGTCCCACGGAGCAACTAATGAAAAACTGTTTTTT. As protein: CASSLRSHGATNEKLFF.

This sequence joins TRBV6-6 and TRBJ1-5, with TRBD1 identical over 12 bases. The V gene end was trimmed by 6 bases and the J gene end by 5 bases; junction bases not matched to a gene: 5. The length of the CDR3 is 15 residues. CDR1 and CDR2 from the germline V gene are MNHNY and SVGAGI (reference sequence). The CDR3 sequence is CASSTGTGGDQPQHF. CDR3 DNA: TGTGCCAGCAGCACCGGGACAGGGGGCGATCAGCCCCAGCATTTT.

The table lists this clone with a count of one. The DNA of the CDR3 is TGTGCCAGCAGCCAACTAACTAGCGGGGTTAATGAGCAGTTCTTC. As protein: CASSQLTSGVNEQFF. V usage is TRBV4-2 and J usage is TRBJ2-1, with 10 bases matching TRBD2. With 2 bases clipped from V and 7 bases from J, the junction kept 5 bases outside the gene matches. Per the germline V gene, CDR1 is LGHNA and CDR2 is YNFKEQ. This CDR3 is built from 15 residues.

V usage is TRBV28 and J usage is TRBJ1-5; TRBD1 is a possible D gene (5 bases). Trimming pared 5 bases from V and 4 bases from J, leaving 12 bases between. This CDR3 is 14 amino acids long. Germline V CDR1 and CDR2: MDHEN, SYDVKM. For the CDR3, the DNA is TGTGCCAGCAGTCCCGGGGGAGGGAATCAGCCCCAGCATTTT. Residues: CASSPGGGNQPQHF.

The chain couples TRBV5-1 to TRBJ2-5; D might be TRBD2 (5 bases). With 4 bases removed from V and 1 base from J, the gap between germline ends came to 11 bases. Germline CDR1 and CDR2: SGHRS and YFSETQ. The CDR3 has 14 residues. The CDR3 nucleotides read TGCGCCAGCAGCCTCGGTCGGGGCCAAGAGACCCAGTACTTC. Translating it yields CASSLGRGQETQYF. The full variable domain, completed using reference TRBV5-1 and TRBJ2-5, is KAGVTQTPRYLIKTRGQQVTLSCSPISGHRSVSWYQQTPGQGLQFLFEYFSETQRNKGNFPGRFSGRQFSNSRSEMNVSTLELGDSALYLCASSLGRGQETQYFGPGTRLLVL.

The chain couples TRBV5-4 to TRBJ1-2, with D maybe TRBD1 (6 bases). This CDR3 has 17 residues. The V and J ends lost 0 bases and 2 bases respectively, with 17 bases between them. In germline, CDR1 is SGHNT, CDR2 YYREEE (reference sequence). CDR3 loop: CASSLGGSNRENYGYTF. The CDR3 region has the DNA TGTGCCAGCAGCTTGGGAGGGTCCAACAGGGAGAACTATGGCTACACCTTC. The full variable domain, its missing parts supplied by reference TRBV5-4 and TRBJ1-2, is ETGVTQSPTHLIKTRGQQVTLRCSSQSGHNTVSWYQQALGQGPQFIFQYYREEENGRGNFPPRFSGLQFPNYSSELNVNALELDDSALYLCASSLGGSNRENYGYTFGSGTRLTVV.

V gene TRBV7-2 combines with J gene TRBJ2-1; 9 bases agree with TRBD2. CDR3 size: 14 residues. The junction had 5 bases not matched to a gene; V was cut back by 5 bases and J by 6 bases. Germline assignment: CDR1 SGHTA and CDR2 FQGNSA. CDR3 sequence reads: CASSPGLARNEQFF. In DNA, the CDR3 is TGTGCCAGCAGCCCCGGACTAGCGCGCAATGAGCAGTTCTTC.

J is TRBJ2-6 and V is TRBV5-6; 11 bases match TRBD2. V lost 4 bases and J lost 3; bases outside the gene matches: 12. The CDR3 is 19 residues long. Germline V gives CDR1 SGHDT, CDR2 YYEEEE. CDR3 sequence (DNA): TGTGCCAGCAGCCGCTTCGTGACTAGCGGGATGGGTGGGGCCAACGTCCTGACTTTC. Protein sequence: CASSRFVTSGMGGANVLTF.

The chain has TRBV27 and TRBJ2-7; 7 nucleotides line up with TRBD2. The CDR3 runs 16 residues. Unmatched junction bases numbered 12, after V lost 2 bases and J lost 5 bases. Germline CDR1 and CDR2: MNHEY and SMNVEV (reference sequence). DNA for the CDR3: TGTGCCAGCAGTTTACGAGGGAGGGCCTTCTGGGACGAGCAGTACTTC. Its translation: CASSLRGRAFWDEQYF.

The V call is TRBV6-5, the J call TRBJ1-5; the D gene is possibly TRBD1 (6 bases). The V gene's germline CDR1 is MNHEY and CDR2 SVGAGI. This CDR3 is built from 14 residues. Trimming cost V 6 bases and J 6 bases, with 15 bases left between them. In DNA form, the CDR3 reads TGTGCCAGCAGCCCTACCAACAGGGCTCAGCCCCAGCATTTT. Its protein product is CASSPTNRAQPQHF.

The chain uses TRBV18 and TRBJ2-5; D unclear. Trimming shortened V by 3 bases and J by 1 base, and 3 bases separated the two germline ends. The CDR3 is 12 amino acids. CDR1 is KGHSH and CDR2 is LQKENI in the germline V gene. CDR3 amino acids: CASSPVQETQYF. Written as DNA, the CDR3 is TGTGCCAGCTCACCGGTCCAAGAGACCCAGTACTTC.

The V gene is TRBV28, the J gene TRBJ1-1; D uncertain. This CDR3 is 14 amino acids long. V lost 6 bases and J 0 bases, leaving 11 bases between the germline ends. Germline V CDR1 and CDR2: MDHEN, SYDVKM. Written as DNA, the CDR3 is TGTGCCAGCAGCCATACAGCTATGAACACTGAAGCTTTCTTT. The encoded protein is CASSHTAMNTEAFF. Complete variable domain (other parts from reference TRBV28 and TRBJ1-1): DVKVTQSSRYLVKRTGEKVFLECVQDMDHENMFWYRQDPGLGLRLIYFSYDVKMKEKGDIPEGYSVSREKKERFSLILESASTNQTSMYLCASSHTAMNTEAFFGQGTRLTVV.

The chain is built from TRBV5-1 and TRBJ1-1; tentatively, D is TRBD1 (5 bases). The CDR3 is made up of 15 amino acids. The V end was cut by 4 bases, the J end by 4 bases, with 17 bases between. Per the germline V gene, CDR1 is SGHRS and CDR2 is YFSETQ. CDR3 amino acids: CASSLGRTAGTEAFF. CDR3 bases: TGCGCCAGCAGCCTGGGACGCACGGCGGGCACTGAAGCTTTCTTT.

This chain joins TRBV19 and TRBJ2-2; 11 nucleotides align to TRBD2. The ends lost 9 bases at V and 0 bases at J; junction bases unmatched: 6. From germline, CDR1 is LNHDA and CDR2 SQIVND (reference sequence). The CDR3 runs to 16 residues. The CDR3 region is CASRKGLAANTGELFF. The CDR3 region has the DNA TGTGCCAGCAGAAAGGGACTAGCGGCGAACACCGGGGAGCTGTTTTTT.

The V call is TRBV2, the J call TRBJ1-2; 9 nucleotides agree with TRBD1. V lost 7 bases to trimming and J lost 7 bases; unmatched junction nucleotides: 10. Per the germline V gene, CDR1 is SNHLY and CDR2 is FYNNEI. The CDR3 has 14 amino acids. The CDR3 bases are TGTGCCAGCACCTTGCAAGGGGACAGGGCTGGCTACACCTTC. Its protein is CASTLQGDRAGYTF.

The CDR3 DNA sequence: TGTGCCAGCAGCTTACAAGTGGGAGCGGGAGTGCAGGGAGTAAGCGAGCAGTACTTC. Protein product: CASSLQVGAGVQGVSEQYF. The chain combines TRBV7-2 with TRBJ2-7; 8 positions agree with TRBD2. CDR1 is SGHTA, CDR2 FQGNSA, per germline. The CDR3 runs 19 residues. Trimming at V came to 2 bases and at J to 6 bases, leaving 21 bases not matched to a gene.

The J gene is TRBJ2-1, the V gene TRBV21-1; the table calls TRBD2, which could not be checked here. TRBV21-1 counts as a pseudogene. CDR3 length equals 16 residues. The DNA of the CDR3 is TGTGCCAGCAGCAAAAGCCCGGGGGTCGTCTACAATGAGCAGTTCTTC. This gives the protein CASSKSPGVVYNEQFF.

V is TRBV6-6 and J is TRBJ2-2; 7 bases align to TRBD2. Trimming took 4 bases from V and 2 from J; bases not matched to a gene: 7. The CDR3 loop spans 16 amino acids. Germline V CDR1 and CDR2: MNHNY, SVGAGI (reference sequence). The CDR3 DNA follows: TGTGCCAGCAGTTCCACGGGGAGGGGTAACACCGGGGAGCTGTTTTTT. Translation: CASSSTGRGNTGELFF.